This passage covers 18 T cell receptor beta chains from one sample sequenced in a study of T cell responses to AZD1222 COVID-19 vaccine. TCRdb's table, derived via immunoSEQ multiplex PCR, lists solely in-frame clones and lacks some. The data contain approximately 94,000 clones, about 85% of them singletons. Sequences were derived from peripheral blood, sampled on day 0 of AZD1222 vaccination. The receptors stem from an adult in good health.

The chain joins TRBV10-3 to TRBJ1-1; D gene uncertain. The CDR3 has 15 residues. The germline V gene encodes CDR1 ENHRY and CDR2 SYGVKD. V lost 1 base and J 0 bases, leaving 9 bases between the germline ends. For the CDR3, the DNA is TGTGCCATCAGTGAGTGGCTGATCATGAACACTGAAGCTTTCTTT. This encodes CAISEWLIMNTEAFF.

The chain carries TRBV6-6 and TRBJ2-7; D gene uncertain. Germline V lookup: CDR1 MNHNY, CDR2 SVGAGI (reference sequence). The CDR3 covers 12 residues. Trimming took off 10 bases at V and 0 bases at J, with 10 bases between the two ends. This CDR3 reads CAISASSYEQYF. The CDR3 DNA follows: TGTGCCATCTCAGCTAGCTCCTACGAGCAGTACTTC.

The CDR3 DNA sequence: TGTGCCAGCAGCTTAACCGCAGACACTTCTAGCACAGATACGCAGTATTTT. Amino acids: CASSLTADTSSTDTQYF. The chain is built from TRBV7-6 and TRBJ2-3, with D hard to call. Trimming left V 2 bases short and J 0 bases short, with 15 bases between. The CDR3 covers 17 residues. Per the germline V gene, CDR1 is SGHVS and CDR2 is FNYEAQ.

The sample holds a few counts of this clone. The chain has TRBV7-9 and TRBJ2-7; possibly TRBD2 for D (7 bases). CDR3 size: 13 residues. V was trimmed by 8 bases and J by 5 bases, leaving 16 bases between them. CDR1 is SEHNR, CDR2 FQNEAQ, per germline (reference sequence). CDR3 in DNA: TGTGCCAGCCGCCTCAGGCGGGGGCACGAGCAGTACTTC. Its protein product is CASRLRRGHEQYF. Combining the CDR3 with reference TRBV7-9 and TRBJ2-7 gives the whole variable domain DTGVSQNPRHKITKRGQNVTFRCDPISEHNRLYWYRQTLGQGPEFLTYFQNEAQLEKSRLLSDRFSAERPKGSFSTLEIQRTEQGDSAMYLCASRLRRGHEQYFGPGTRLTVT.

CDR3 protein: CASRDLQETQYF. CDR3 nucleotides: TGTGCCAGTCGGGACTTACAAGAGACCCAGTACTTC. The chain recombines TRBV2 with TRBJ2-5, with TRBD2 as a possible D gene (6 bases). V lost 9 bases, J lost 2 bases, and 10 bases lay in between. CDR1 is SNHLY, CDR2 FYNNEI, per germline. This CDR3 comprises 12 residues.

The chain recombines TRBV27 with TRBJ1-5; possible D gene TRBD1, 5 bases. The CDR3 runs to 15 residues. Germline CDR1 is MNHEY and CDR2 is SMNVEV (reference sequence). Trimming removed 0 bases at V and 3 bases at J, with 9 bases between. As DNA, the CDR3 is TGTGCCAGCAGTTTATCCGGGGGGGTCAATCAGCCCCAGCATTTT. This codes for CASSLSGGVNQPQHF.

This CDR3 reads CASSGGAWAYNEQFF. CDR3 sequence (DNA): TGTGCCAGCAGCGGGGGCGCTTGGGCTTACAATGAGCAGTTCTTC. The chain employs TRBV6-5 and TRBJ2-1; possibly TRBD1 or TRBD2 for D (6 bases each). The CDR3 is made up of 15 amino acids. Germline-derived CDR1 and CDR2 are MNHEY and SVGAGI. Deletions cut 6 bases from V and 4 bases from J, with 16 bases between.

This clone was observed once. The genes are TRBV7-9 and TRBJ2-6; 7 nucleotides agree with TRBD1. Per germline, CDR1 SEHNR and CDR2 FQNEAQ (reference sequence). V dropped 5 bases and J dropped 4; count of bases not matched to a gene: 11. The CDR3 consists of 17 residues. CDR3 region: CASSPVLRGFGANVLTF. The CDR3 DNA reads TGTGCCAGCAGCCCTGTGCTCAGGGGGTTCGGGGCCAACGTCCTGACTTTC.

CDR3 sequence: CASSQLWDRNYRAFF. As DNA, the CDR3 is TGCGCCAGCAGCCAACTATGGGACAGAAATTACAGAGCTTTCTTT. The V gene is TRBV4-1, the J gene TRBJ1-1; 7 bases match TRBD1. The CDR3 totals 15 residues. CDR1 and CDR2 (germline): MGHRA, YSYEKL. Germline trimming cut 2 bases from V and 10 bases from J; bases unmatched to any gene: 13.

The V and J genes are TRBV7-6 and TRBJ2-2; 10 nucleotides agree with TRBD1. Germline values: CDR1 SGHVS, CDR2 FNYEAQ. The CDR3 runs to 17 residues. J lost 2 bases, V lost 2 bases, and 5 bases had no gene match. This CDR3 is CASSLLGTGDNTGELFF. CDR3 DNA sequence: TGTGCCAGCAGCTTACTCGGGACAGGGGATAACACCGGGGAGCTGTTTTTT.

J is TRBJ2-7 and V is TRBV28; D ambiguous. Germline V gives CDR1 MDHEN, CDR2 SYDVKM. The V end lost 5 bases, the J end lost 6 bases, and 14 bases lay between the germline ends. The CDR3 sequence is 13 residues long. Here the CDR3 reads CASSISRWGEQYF. CDR3 DNA: TGTGCCAGCAGTATCTCCCGGTGGGGCGAGCAGTACTTC.

The rearrangement uses TRBV18 and TRBJ2-1; maybe TRBD2 (5 bases). Germline CDR1 reads KGHSH; CDR2 reads LQKENI. Trimming left V 6 bases short and J 9 bases short, with 15 bases between. The CDR3 runs to 13 residues. CDR3 in amino acids: CASSPAAGSEQFF. In DNA form, the CDR3 reads TGTGCCAGCTCGCCGGCGGCGGGCAGTGAGCAGTTCTTC.

The rearrangement uses TRBV7-3 and TRBJ1-5; D remains ambiguous. The CDR3 is 12 amino acids. The V gene lost 4 bases and the J gene lost 7 bases, with 8 bases spanning the gap. Germline V gene sequence: CDR1 SGHTA, CDR2 FQGTGA. For the CDR3, the DNA is TGTGCCAGCAGCTCCCCAGGACAGCCCCAGCATTTT. Amino acid sequence: CASSSPGQPQHF.

This chain links TRBV11-2 with TRBJ2-5; 9 nucleotides agree with TRBD2. CDR3 length: 17 amino acids. Unmatched junction bases numbered 13, after V lost 5 bases and J lost 3 bases. Germline V CDR1 and CDR2: SGHAT, FQNNGV. The CDR3 region is CASSPVPIAGAEETQYF. As DNA, the CDR3 is TGTGCCAGCAGCCCCGTTCCTATAGCGGGAGCGGAAGAGACCCAGTACTTC.

This chain joins TRBV12-5 and TRBJ1-5, with 7 bases matching TRBD1. J gave up 3 bases and V 0 bases, and 8 bases lay outside the gene matches. The CDR3 totals 17 residues. CDR1 and CDR2 (germline): LGHNT, FRNRAP. The CDR3 loop is CASGLVLDRANNQPQHF. For the CDR3, the DNA is TGTGCTAGTGGTTTGGTATTAGACAGGGCTAACAATCAGCCCCAGCATTTT.

The V gene is TRBV10-3, the J gene TRBJ1-3; D remains ambiguous. This CDR3 region has 13 residues. V was shortened by 3 bases and J by 4 bases, with 7 bases between the two germline ends. In germline, CDR1 is ENHRY, CDR2 SYGVKD. The CDR3 loop reads CAISDRWGNTIYF. The CDR3 DNA is TGTGCCATCAGTGATAGGTGGGGAAACACCATATATTTT.

The chain has TRBV4-1 and TRBJ1-2, with D unresolved. Germline CDR1 and CDR2: MGHRA and YSYEKL. The CDR3 covers 16 residues. The V and J ends lost 0 bases and 4 bases respectively, with 15 bases between them. CDR3 sequence reads: CASSQDGGLATYGYTF. Here the CDR3 DNA reads TGCGCCAGCAGCCAAGATGGTGGGTTGGCGACCTATGGCTACACCTTC.

The V gene is TRBV27, the J gene TRBJ2-2; a weak D match, TRBD1 (6 bases). The CDR3 totals 17 residues. The germline V gene encodes CDR1 MNHEY and CDR2 SMNVEV (reference sequence). The V gene lost 4 bases and the J gene lost 6 bases, with 21 bases spanning the gap. The CDR3 DNA sequence: TGTGCCAGCAGTTCATCAACCCGCAGGGCAGGGGCCGGGGAGCTGTTTTTT. This codes for CASSSSTRRAGAGELFF.